The 15 T cell receptor beta chains presented below share a single source sample, sequenced in a study of cytomegalovirus exposure and HLA in healthy donors. Amplification used 60 Vbeta primers and 13 Jbeta primers. Here immunoSEQ multiplex PCR was the method, and the copy in TCRdb shows in-frame clones only, minus some. The sample records 100,000 or so clones, about 68% being singletons. Sample: PBMCs. These receptors all come from a man aged 25 to 40 in good health and CMV-seropositive.

A single count supports this clone. The chain joins TRBV7-6 to TRBJ2-3; 15 positions match TRBD2. V lost 1 base and J lost 4; bases outside the gene matches: 3. Germline CDR1 reads SGHVS; CDR2 reads FNYEAQ. This CDR3 contains 17 residues. DNA for the CDR3: TGTGCCAGCAGCTTAGTGGGACTAGCGGGGGGCGCAGATACGCAGTATTTT. It translates to CASSLVGLAGGADTQYF.

The genes are TRBV2 and TRBJ2-2; TRBD1 aligns across 8 bases. The length of the CDR3 is 14 residues. V shed 6 bases, J shed 4 bases, and the junction held 4 bases outside the gene matches. CDR1 is SNHLY, CDR2 FYNNEI, per germline. CDR3 residues: CASRDRDFTGELFF. CDR3 sequence (DNA): TGTGCCAGCAGGGACAGGGATTTCACCGGGGAGCTGTTTTTT.

V and J are TRBV19 and TRBJ1-2; possibly TRBD1 for D (5 bases). The germline CDR1 and CDR2 sequences are LNHDA and SQIVND (reference sequence). CDR3 length: 14 residues. V gave up 3 bases and J gave up 5 bases, with 13 bases separating them. As DNA, the CDR3 is TGTGCCAGTAGTATGGGGGAGGGAGGGTATGGCTACACCTTC. Protein: CASSMGEGGYGYTF.

The gene calls are TRBV6-5 and TRBJ2-1; TRBD2 might be the D (6 bases). V dropped 1 base and J dropped 6 bases, with 10 bases sitting between them. There are 14 residues in the CDR3. Germline CDR1 and CDR2: MNHEY and SVGAGI. The CDR3 protein is CASSYWAGSNEQFF. The CDR3 DNA sequence: TGTGCCAGCAGTTACTGGGCGGGGTCCAATGAGCAGTTCTTC.

This chain uses TRBV5-1 with TRBJ2-5, with a tentative D call TRBD2 (5 bases). CDR3 length: 15 amino acids. Germline V CDR1 and CDR2: SGHRS, YFSETQ. Trimming took off 1 base at V and 3 bases at J, with 13 bases between the two ends. The CDR3 region is CASSLFLSAEETQYF. DNA for the CDR3: TGCGCCAGCAGCTTGTTTTTGTCAGCGGAAGAGACCCAGTACTTC.

This clone showed up just once. V and J are TRBV11-3 and TRBJ1-2, with a tentative D call TRBD1 (6 bases). Germline assignment: CDR1 SGHNT and CDR2 YENEEA. This CDR3 contains 15 residues. With 5 bases removed from V and 0 bases from J, the gap between germline ends came to 13 bases. Here the CDR3 reads CASSDTGSSNYGYTF. Written as DNA, the CDR3 is TGTGCCAGCAGCGATACAGGGTCCTCTAACTATGGCTACACCTTC.

The chain couples TRBV4-1 to TRBJ1-2, with no clear D. The germline V gene has CDR1 MGHRA and CDR2 YSYEKL. The CDR3 has 14 residues. V lost 0 bases, J lost 4 bases, and 9 bases lay in between. CDR3 in amino acids: CASSQDSGPYGYTF. In nucleotides, the CDR3 is TGCGCCAGCAGCCAAGATTCAGGCCCCTATGGCTACACCTTC.

The chain has TRBV19 and TRBJ2-1; TRBD2 agrees at 16 bases. The length of the CDR3 is 18 residues. In germline, CDR1 is LNHDA, CDR2 SQIVND (reference sequence). Trimming took 5 bases from V and 2 from J; bases not matched to a gene: 6. The CDR3 reads CASSGTGTSGGAYNEQFF. Here the CDR3 DNA reads TGTGCCAGTAGTGGGACCGGGACTAGCGGGGGGGCCTACAATGAGCAGTTCTTC.

This clone was seen once. J is TRBJ2-7 and V is TRBV30, with D perhaps TRBD2 (7 bases). Germline assignment: CDR1 GTSNPN and CDR2 SVGIG (reference sequence). The CDR3 runs 13 residues. The CDR3 protein is CASVGGAGYEQYF. For the CDR3, the DNA is TGTGCTTCGGTTGGGGGGGCCGGCTACGAGCAGTACTTC. The whole variable domain, filled in from reference TRBV30 and TRBJ2-7, reads SQTIHQWPATLVQPVGSPLSLECTVEGTSNPNLYWYRQAAGRGLQLLFYSVGIGQISSEVPQNLSASRPQDRQFILSSKKLLLSDSGFYLCASVGGAGYEQYFGPGTRLTVT.

The V gene is TRBV6-5, the J gene TRBJ1-1, with D tentatively TRBD1 (6 bases). The CDR3 consists of 13 residues. Trimming took 8 bases from V and 7 from J, leaving 17 bases between them. Germline V gives CDR1 MNHEY, CDR2 SVGAGI. CDR3 DNA sequence: TGTGCCAGCGTGAAACAGGGTTTATTTGAAGCTTTCTTT. Encoded protein: CASVKQGLFEAFF.

The rearrangement links TRBV10-1 to TRBJ2-5; 13 bases are a match to TRBD2. Germline loops: CDR1 WNHNN, CDR2 SYGVQD (reference sequence). With V trimmed by 4 bases and J by 7 bases, 9 bases remained unmatched. This CDR3 is 16 amino acids long. CDR3 sequence reads: CASSVLRTSGGRTQYF. CDR3 in DNA: TGCGCCAGCAGTGTCTTGAGGACTAGCGGGGGAAGGACCCAGTACTTC.

This clone appeared a few times. This chain uses TRBV6-6 with TRBJ2-7, with 8 bases that match TRBD1. The CDR3 covers 14 residues. Looked up from germline, CDR1 is MNHNY and CDR2 is SVGAGI (reference sequence). Trimming cost V 5 bases and J 3 bases; bases outside gene matches: 6. The CDR3 loop is CASSEQGAGYEQYF. The CDR3 bases are TGTGCCAGCAGTGAGCAGGGGGCTGGCTACGAGCAGTACTTC.

The V gene is TRBV11-3, the J gene TRBJ2-1, with TRBD2 matching over 9 bases. Germline CDR1 is SGHNT and CDR2 is YENEEA. This CDR3 contains 16 residues. J was trimmed by 6 bases and V by 5 bases; bases with no gene match: 11. The CDR3 coding sequence is TGTGCCAGCAGCCCGACGTTAGCGGGGGACCCCAATGAGCAGTTCTTC. This encodes CASSPTLAGDPNEQFF.

The V gene is TRBV6-5, the J gene TRBJ1-6, with D perhaps TRBD1 (6 bases). V lost 6 bases to trimming and J lost 5 bases, with 14 bases between them. Germline CDR1 is MNHEY and CDR2 is SVGAGI. This CDR3 is built from 15 residues. CDR3 amino acids: CASSFSTGDNSPLHF. DNA for the CDR3: TGTGCCAGCAGCTTTTCGACAGGAGATAATTCACCCCTCCACTTT.

With respect to this clone: At one boundary the junction diverges from the germline segment, which might be a read error. The V and J genes are TRBV7-9 and TRBJ1-1, with D uncertain. Germline CDR1 and CDR2: SEHNR and FQNEAQ (reference sequence). CDR3 length equals 12 residues. The DNA for the CDR3 is TGTTCCAGCAGCTTATTGAGCGCTGAAGCTTTCTTT. This codes for CSSSLLSAEAFF.